These 30 T cell receptor beta chains were all obtained from the same sample, sequenced in a study of blood T cell repertoires in COVID-19. Sequenced by immunoSEQ multiplex PCR; TCRdb stores in-frame clones only, minus some. The sample lists some 99,000 clones; more than 65% were seen once. What was sequenced was peripheral blood. The receptors originated from a woman over 75 with acute or convalescent COVID-19.

The chain recombines TRBV7-9 with TRBJ2-5; D is uncertain. In germline, CDR1 is SEHNR, CDR2 FQNEAQ (reference sequence). This CDR3 has 14 amino acids. V was cut by 3 bases and J by 5 bases, with 13 bases left in between. The CDR3 DNA reads as TGTGCCAGCAGCTTCCCCGGAGCCACGGAGACCCAGTACTTC. This gives the protein CASSFPGATETQYF.

V is TRBV7-9 and J is TRBJ1-2; unclear D gene. Germline loops: CDR1 SEHNR, CDR2 FQNEAQ (reference sequence). The CDR3 consists of 13 residues. With 5 bases removed from V and 3 bases from J, the gap between germline ends came to 10 bases. The CDR3 DNA is TGTGCCAGCAGCCTTAGCTCCTACTATGGCTACACCTTC. This encodes CASSLSSYYGYTF.

The sample holds a few counts of this clone. J is TRBJ1-1 and V is TRBV3-1 (or the pseudogene TRBV3-2); D call uncertain. The CDR3 runs to 16 residues. V lost 4 bases, J lost 0 bases, and 15 bases lay in between. Germline V gives CDR1 LGHDT, CDR2 YNNKEL (reference sequence). CDR3 sequence (DNA): TGTGCCAGCAGCCGACACACCCTGGATATGAACACTGAAGCTTTCTTT. Encoded protein: CASSRHTLDMNTEAFF.

J is TRBJ1-6 and V is TRBV5-1, with a possible D match to TRBD1 (5 bases). V lost 4 bases and J 5 bases, leaving 16 bases between the germline ends. The CDR3 spans 16 residues. Germline V gene lookup returns CDR1 SGHRS and CDR2 YFSETQ. CDR3 bases: TGCGCCAGCAGCCGCACTTCCGGGACTAATAATTCACCCCTCCACTTT. Its translation is CASSRTSGTNNSPLHF. Combining the CDR3 with reference TRBV5-1 and TRBJ1-6 gives the whole variable domain KAGVTQTPRYLIKTRGQQVTLSCSPISGHRSVSWYQQTPGQGLQFLFEYFSETQRNKGNFPGRFSGRQFSNSRSEMNVSTLELGDSALYLCASSRTSGTNNSPLHFGNGTRLTVT.

This chain links TRBV6-5 with TRBJ1-2; maybe TRBD1 (5 bases). This CDR3 comprises 15 residues. The germline V gene has CDR1 MNHEY and CDR2 SVGAGI. V was trimmed by 0 bases and J by 4 bases, leaving 12 bases between them. CDR3 sequence: CASSYSTEGAYGYTF. CDR3 nucleotide sequence: TGTGCCAGCAGTTACTCGACGGAAGGGGCCTATGGCTACACCTTC.

The rearrangement joins TRBV5-1 to TRBJ1-1; D not resolved. Trimming cost V 4 bases and J 1 base, with 8 bases left between them. Germline V gene data show CDR1 as SGHRS and CDR2 as YFSETQ. The CDR3 covers 13 residues. Here the CDR3 reads CASSPTANTEAFF. The CDR3 nucleotides read TGCGCCAGCAGCCCAACAGCGAACACTGAAGCTTTCTTT.

The rearrangement links TRBV7-2 to TRBJ1-5; D gene unclear. From germline, CDR1 is SGHTA and CDR2 FQGNSA. CDR3 length: 14 residues. The ends were cut back, 5 bases at V and 5 bases at J, with 13 bases in the middle. This chain's CDR3 is CASSHSPGDQPQHF. The CDR3 bases are TGTGCCAGCAGCCATTCCCCCGGGGATCAGCCCCAGCATTTT.

A note on this clone: At one end, the junction sequence differs from germline, possibly due to a read error. The CDR3: CSARTGTDLPF. The CDR3 DNA is TGCAGTGCTAGGACCGGGACAGACCTACCCTTC. This sequence joins TRBV20-1 and TRBJ2-7, with 7 nucleotides matching TRBD1. The CDR3 runs to 11 residues. In germline, CDR1 is DFQATT, CDR2 SNEGSKA (reference sequence).

The CDR3 nucleotides are TGTGCCAGCAGCTTCGGAGTGGAGACGCAGTATTTT. It codes for CASSFGVETQYF. This chain connects TRBV11-2 to TRBJ2-3, with no clear D. The germline V gene encodes CDR1 SGHAT and CDR2 FQNNGV. Between the trimmed V and J ends, which lost 3 bases and 9 bases, there was a span of 10 bases. The CDR3 consists of 12 residues.

The chain couples TRBV19 to TRBJ1-2; D may be TRBD1 (6 bases). Trimming stripped 1 base from V and 5 bases from J, with 14 bases between. The CDR3 is made up of 15 amino acids. CDR1 LNHDA and CDR2 SQIVND come from the germline V gene (reference sequence). In DNA, the CDR3 is TGTGCCAGTAGTATAGTTTTCGGACAGACATATGGCTACACCTTC. Translating it yields CASSIVFGQTYGYTF.

CDR3 loop: CASSLDSRNQPQHF. The CDR3, as DNA: TGTGCCAGCAGTCTCGACAGCCGCAATCAGCCCCAGCATTTT. The chain couples TRBV6-5 to TRBJ1-5; D is perhaps TRBD1 (5 bases). The CDR3 totals 14 residues. Trimming pared 5 bases from V and 2 bases from J, leaving 10 bases between. Germline CDR1 is MNHEY and CDR2 is SVGAGI.

The chain carries TRBV7-2 and TRBJ1-2, with D possibly TRBD1 on 5 matching bases. Germline CDR1 SGHTA, CDR2 FQGNSA. CDR3 size: 15 residues. The V gene lost 5 bases and the J gene lost 4 bases, with 17 bases spanning the gap. The CDR3 nucleotides are TGTGCCAGCAGCCGGGGGGGTGGGTTGGTCTATGGCTACACCTTC. Encoded protein: CASSRGGGLVYGYTF.

This chain uses TRBV3-1 (or the pseudogene TRBV3-2) with TRBJ1-3; D may be TRBD1 (5 bases). Germline lookup yields CDR1 LGHDT and CDR2 YNNKEL (reference sequence). Trimming shortened V by 1 base and J by 3 bases, and 16 bases separated the two germline ends. The CDR3 is 17 amino acids. The CDR3 reads CASSQAFRVIGGNTIYF. The CDR3 region has the DNA TGTGCCAGCAGCCAAGCCTTCAGGGTCATCGGTGGAAACACCATATATTTT.

The V gene is TRBV28, the J gene TRBJ1-5, with 7 bases fitting TRBD1. The CDR3 consists of 18 residues. V trimming: 2 bases; J trimming: 7 bases; junction bases outside the gene matches: 17. Germline lookup yields CDR1 MDHEN and CDR2 SYDVKM. CDR3 region: CASSLMKGGGPARQPQHF. In DNA form, the CDR3 reads TGTGCCAGCAGTTTAATGAAAGGAGGGGGCCCCGCAAGGCAGCCCCAGCATTTT.

The rearrangement joins TRBV4-1 to TRBJ1-1, with 11 bases aligning to TRBD1. Germline CDR1 reads MGHRA; CDR2 reads YSYEKL. The CDR3 length is 17 residues. The trim removed 1 base at V and 4 bases at J, leaving 8 bases unmatched. CDR3 residues: CASSQGTGGGFSTEAFF. CDR3 in DNA: TGCGCCAGCAGCCAAGGGACAGGGGGCGGCTTTAGCACTGAAGCTTTCTTT.

The chain employs TRBV9 and TRBJ1-4; 8 positions match TRBD1. This CDR3 contains 16 residues. V trimming: 0 bases; J trimming: 4 bases; junction bases outside the gene matches: 5. CDR1 SGDLS and CDR2 YYNGEE come from the germline V gene. The CDR3 nucleotides read TGTGCCAGCAGCGTAGGCTACAGGGGGAGTAATGAAAAACTGTTTTTT. Amino acids: CASSVGYRGSNEKLFF.

This clone has only a few counts. This chain links TRBV30 with TRBJ2-7; D is perhaps TRBD1 (5 bases). The V and J ends lost 0 bases and 6 bases respectively, with 9 bases between them. Germline V gene sequence: CDR1 GTSNPN, CDR2 SVGIG (reference sequence). This CDR3 comprises 12 residues. This CDR3 reads CAWSVLGAEQYF. Here the CDR3 DNA reads TGTGCCTGGAGTGTGCTTGGGGCCGAGCAGTACTTC.

V usage is TRBV5-4 and J usage is TRBJ2-1; tentatively, D is TRBD1 (6 bases). The germline V gene encodes CDR1 SGHNT and CDR2 YYREEE (reference sequence). V lost 0 bases and J lost 8, with 18 bases in between. CDR3 length: 16 residues. CDR3 in amino acids: CASSLASGADGDEQFF. The CDR3 coding sequence is TGTGCCAGCAGCTTGGCCTCAGGGGCGGATGGAGATGAGCAGTTCTTC.

This rearrangement joins TRBV27 to TRBJ1-2; D is possibly TRBD1 (5 bases). This CDR3 has 14 residues. CDR1 MNHEY and CDR2 SMNVEV come from the germline V gene (reference sequence). V shed 4 bases and J shed 4 bases, with 13 bases lying between them. CDR3 sequence reads: CASSSTGGGYGYTF. The CDR3 DNA sequence: TGTGCCAGCAGTTCCACGGGGGGGGGCTATGGCTACACCTTC.

This clone was seen once. The chain links TRBV6-5 to TRBJ1-2; TRBD1 matches 7 bases. Trimming removed 5 bases from V and 1 base from J; junction bases left unmatched: 7. Per the germline V gene, CDR1 is MNHEY and CDR2 is SVGAGI. This CDR3 is built from 15 residues. CDR3 coding DNA: TGTGCCAGCAGTAAACCGAACAGGGGTAACTATGGCTACACCTTC. This encodes CASSKPNRGNYGYTF.

The chain joins TRBV2 to TRBJ2-1; 10 bases agree with TRBD2. Looked up from germline, CDR1 is SNHLY and CDR2 is FYNNEI. The CDR3 loop spans 13 amino acids. V gave up 5 bases and J gave up 7 bases; unmatched junction bases: 2. As DNA, the CDR3 is TGTGCCAGCAGTAGCGGGGGGGGGAATGAGCAGTTCTTC. It is translated as CASSSGGGNEQFF.

The chain carries TRBV18 and TRBJ2-3; the match to TRBD1 covers 10 bases. The V segment lost 1 base and the J segment 5 bases; nucleotides outside the gene matches: 6. This CDR3 is built from 16 residues. CDR1 and CDR2 from the germline V gene are KGHSH and LQKENI. CDR3 DNA sequence: TGTGCCAGCTCACCACGGAGGACAGGGGGTGGAGATACGCAGTATTTT. It is translated as CASSPRRTGGGDTQYF.

V usage is TRBV5-1 and J usage is TRBJ2-3; D perhaps matches TRBD1 (6 bases). The V gene's germline CDR1 is SGHRS and CDR2 YFSETQ. CDR3 length: 14 residues. The V end lost 3 bases, the J end lost 3 bases, and 11 bases lay between the germline ends. The CDR3: CASSSRGMTDTQYF. As DNA, the CDR3 is TGCGCCAGCAGCTCGAGGGGGATGACAGATACGCAGTATTTT.

The CDR3 is CASSNTGLSGYTF. CDR3 DNA: TGTGCCAGCAGTAATACAGGGTTAAGTGGCTACACCTTC. This chain uses TRBV6-5 with TRBJ1-2; a weak D match, TRBD1 (6 bases). This CDR3 contains 13 residues. The germline gives CDR1 MNHEY, CDR2 SVGAGI. V gave up 5 bases and J gave up 7 bases, with 14 bases separating them.

The chain is built from TRBV7-2 and TRBJ2-1; TRBD1 is a possible D gene (6 bases). CDR1 and CDR2 (germline): SGHTA, FQGNSA. CDR3 size: 14 residues. Trimming took 1 base from V and 4 from J, leaving 8 bases between them. CDR3 amino acids: CASSLDQGYNEQFF. CDR3 DNA sequence: TGTGCCAGCAGCTTAGATCAGGGGTACAATGAGCAGTTCTTC. Complete variable domain (other parts from reference TRBV7-2 and TRBJ2-1): GAGVSQSPSNKVTEKGKDVELRCDPISGHTALYWYRQSLGQGLEFLIYFQGNSAPDKSGLPSDRFSAERTGGSVSTLTIQRTQQEDSAVYLCASSLDQGYNEQFFGPGTRLTVL.

This clone was seen a single time. V is TRBV7-2 and J is TRBJ2-7; weak D call: TRBD1 (6 bases). The CDR3 has 15 residues. Germline values: CDR1 SGHTA, CDR2 FQGNSA. The V and J ends lost 6 bases and 2 bases respectively, with 17 bases between them. The CDR3 protein is CASRRAGVGTYEQYF. CDR3 in DNA: TGTGCCAGCAGGCGGGCAGGGGTGGGTACCTACGAGCAGTACTTC.

This chain links TRBV7-3 with TRBJ2-3, with 8 bases lining up with TRBD1. The CDR3 has 17 amino acids. Germline CDR1 and CDR2: SGHTA and FQGTGA. The V segment lost 3 bases and the J segment 0 bases; nucleotides outside the gene matches: 8. The CDR3 reads CASSLAPGTGSTDTQYF. Here the CDR3 DNA reads TGTGCCAGCAGCTTGGCCCCCGGGACAGGTAGCACAGATACGCAGTATTTT.

V is TRBV19 and J is TRBJ1-1, with 10 bases matching TRBD1. CDR3 length equals 15 residues. V lost 3 bases to trimming and J lost 4 bases; unmatched junction nucleotides: 5. Germline lookup yields CDR1 LNHDA and CDR2 SQIVND (reference sequence). CDR3 coding DNA: TGTGCCAGTAGTATCTGGGACAGGGGTTCCACTGAAGCTTTCTTT. Translated, it gives CASSIWDRGSTEAFF.

The rearrangement links TRBV30 to TRBJ1-1, with D maybe TRBD1 (6 bases). Germline V CDR1 and CDR2: GTSNPN, SVGIG (reference sequence). The V end lost 3 bases, the J end lost 1 base, and 9 bases lay between the germline ends. The CDR3 totals 13 residues. The CDR3 nucleotides read TGTGCCTGGAGCGAGACAGGGAACACTGAAGCTTTCTTT. Translating gives CAWSETGNTEAFF. The whole variable domain, remainder taken from reference TRBV30 and TRBJ1-1, is SQTIHQWPATLVQPVGSPLSLECTVEGTSNPNLYWYRQAAGRGLQLLFYSVGIGQISSEVPQNLSASRPQDRQFILSSKKLLLSDSGFYLCAWSETGNTEAFFGQGTRLTVV.

The chain couples TRBV5-4 to TRBJ2-3, with 8 bases that match TRBD2. This CDR3 comprises 15 residues. Germline V gives CDR1 SGHNT, CDR2 YYREEE (reference sequence). Trimming took 4 bases from V and 9 from J; bases not matched to a gene: 13. CDR3 loop: CASSPGGAGGDTQYF. The DNA of the CDR3 is TGTGCCAGCAGCCCCGGGGGGGCCGGAGGAGACACGCAGTATTTT.